This T cell receptor (beta chain) was sequenced in a study of OX40 agonist ivuxolimab in advanced cancers. Study information: Enrollees could have had prior anti-PD-1, anti-PD-L1 or anti-CTLA-4 therapy, which about 40% had received.

The V end lost 5 bases, the J end lost 4 bases, and 12 bases lay between the germline ends. The CDR3 sequence is 14 residues long. The germline V gene has CDR1 MNHEY and CDR2 SMNVEV (reference sequence). Study findings and constraints: Clones of CD4+ and CD8+ blood T cells grew by week 6 at doses of 0.1 to 3.0 mg/kg.

Details on this clone: The antigen is unknown.

The data were produced by immunoSEQ multiplex PCR, yet TCRdb's version contains in-frame clones alone and is incomplete. The profile covers tens of thousands of clones, with about 92% appearing a single time and less than 10% taken by the ten largest. The material was CD4+ or CD8+ T cells sorted from blood, obtained in a trial of the OX40 agonist ivuxolimab. The chain combines TRBV27 with TRBJ2-1; D possibly corresponds to TRBD1 (6 bases). This clonotype originated in an adult with an advanced solid tumor such as melanoma, head and neck, liver or kidney cancer. The CDR3: CASSPWTEYNEQFF. CDR3 DNA: TGTGCCAGCAGTCCATGGACAGAGTACAATGAGCAGTTCTTC.